Reported below is one T cell receptor (beta chain). The antigen remains undetermined. Sequencing was performed with immunoSEQ multiplex PCR; in TCRdb, only in-frame clones are kept and a portion is missing. The sample lists roughly 100,000 clones; about 88% were seen once. The sample originates from a study of cytomegalovirus exposure and HLA in healthy donors. Study summary: The 100 to 150 validation repertoires were reported in a later analysis to have been generated on the same platform as the roughly 720 first-cohort repertoires.

Germline V gives CDR1 ENHRY, CDR2 SYGVKD. V gave up 2 bases and J gave up 4 bases; unmatched junction bases: 3. This CDR3 is built from 15 residues. Donors were drawn from the approximately 120-subject validation cohort, separate from the approximately 680-subject first cohort. Overall study results and limits: One later analysis, an examination of the 120 validation repertoires, found that first-cohort TCR clusters tended to co-occur in them. Per published reports, the classifier diagnosed cytomegalovirus status with high specificity and sensitivity.

The chain has TRBV10-3 and TRBJ1-5, with TRBD1 matching 9 bases. Source material: PBMCs. This TCR was sampled from a woman younger than 30 in good health and CMV-seropositive. In DNA, the CDR3 is TGTGCCATCAGTGAGCTGGGGACAGGGAATCAGCCCCAGCATTTT. Translating it yields CAISELGTGNQPQHF.